This TCR beta chain was sequenced in a study of T cell repertoires in cytomegalovirus infection. Looking at the study overall: It was recently identified HLA-C-restricted and well-studied HLA-B-restricted CMV epitopes that the study used. Through public TCR beta signatures, both CMV infection and matching HLA type were indicated.

TCRdb passed the reads through MiXCR, listing each CDR3 protein once. Among 700,000 to 850,000 distinct CDR3 sequences listed, about 31% were seen once. Of note for this clonotype: Its cognate antigen is unknown.

V lost 1 base, J lost 11 bases, and 14 bases lay in between. CDR1 is SGHVT, CDR2 SQSDAQ, per germline. The length of the CDR3 is 13 residues. General study results and limits: Adding up the frequency of public TCR beta families identified people who carried CMV plus the relevant HLA. HLA-C-restricted CMV-specific TCR beta clonotypes prevailed in the ex vivo response.

This TCR was recovered from a human donor in good health (CMV status not recorded). Some clones in this sample may be carry-over from other donors' samples. Specimen: cultured CD8+ T cells from PBMCs, collected from culture after CMV antigen stimulation. This sequence joins TRBV7-4 and TRBJ1-1; D might be TRBD1 (6 bases). CDR3 amino acids: CASSLVRQASAFF. The CDR3 nucleotides are TGTGCCAGCAGCTTAGTGCGACAGGCCTCTGCTTTCTTT. The complete variable domain, with remaining parts taken from reference TRBV7-4 and TRBJ1-1, reads GAGVSQSPRYKVAKRGRDVALRCDSISGHVTLYWYRQTLGQGSEVLTYSQSDAQRDKSGRPSGRFSAERPERSVSTLKIQRTEQGDSAVYLCASSLVRQASAFFGQGTRLTVV.